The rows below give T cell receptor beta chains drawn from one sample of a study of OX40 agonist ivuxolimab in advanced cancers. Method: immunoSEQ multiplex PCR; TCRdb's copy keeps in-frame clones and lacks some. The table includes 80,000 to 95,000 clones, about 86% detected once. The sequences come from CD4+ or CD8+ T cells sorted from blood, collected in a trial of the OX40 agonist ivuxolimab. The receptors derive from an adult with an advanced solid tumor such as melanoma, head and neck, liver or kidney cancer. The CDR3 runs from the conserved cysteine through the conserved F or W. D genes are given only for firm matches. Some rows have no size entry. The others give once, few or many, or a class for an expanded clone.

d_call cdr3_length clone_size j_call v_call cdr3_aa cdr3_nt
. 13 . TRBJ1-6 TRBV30 CAWSTANNSPLHF TGTGCCTGGAGTACTGCTAATAATTCACCCCTCCACTTT
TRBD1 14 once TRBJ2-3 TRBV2 CASTVGQGSDTQYF TGTGCCAGCACAGTGGGACAGGGGAGTGATACGCAGTATTTT
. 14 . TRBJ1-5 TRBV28 CASSLLRGNQPQHF TGTGCCAGCAGTTTATTACGGGGAAATCAGCCCCAGCATTTT
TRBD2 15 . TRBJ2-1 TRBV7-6 CASSLRAGVYNEQFF TGTGCCAGCAGCCTACGGGCGGGGGTCTACAATGAGCAGTTCTTC
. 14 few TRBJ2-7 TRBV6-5 CASRPSLVNYEQYF TGTGCCAGCAGGCCTAGTCTAGTAAACTACGAGCAGTACTTC
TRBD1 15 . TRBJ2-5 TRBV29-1 CSVGGDRDSYETQYF TGCAGCGTTGGCGGGGACAGGGATTCGTACGAGACCCAGTACTTC
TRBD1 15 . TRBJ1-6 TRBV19 CASSPTGVYNSPLHF TGTGCCAGTAGCCCGACAGGGGTTTATAATTCACCCCTCCACTTT
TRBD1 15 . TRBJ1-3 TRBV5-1 CASSHDRGPGNTIYF TGCGCCAGCAGCCACGACAGGGGGCCTGGAAACACCATATATTTT
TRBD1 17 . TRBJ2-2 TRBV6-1 CASSEETPGGNTGELFF TGTGCCAGCAGTGAAGAAACTCCAGGGGGGAACACCGGGGAGCTGTTTTTT
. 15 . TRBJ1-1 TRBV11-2 CASSFEHGRNTEAFF TGTGCCAGCAGCTTTGAACACGGGAGAAACACTGAAGCTTTCTTT
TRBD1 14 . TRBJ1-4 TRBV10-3 CAISDDRGNEKLFF TGTGCCATCAGTGACGACAGGGGAAATGAAAAACTGTTTTTT
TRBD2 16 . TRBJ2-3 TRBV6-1 CASSETGLAGTDTQYF TGTGCCAGCAGTGAGACTGGTCTAGCGGGCACAGATACGCAGTATTTT
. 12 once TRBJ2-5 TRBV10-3 CAISESEGTQYF TGTGCCATCAGTGAGTCAGAAGGGACCCAGTACTTC
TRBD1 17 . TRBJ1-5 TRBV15 CATSRVSTGGKNQPQHF TGTGCCACCAGCAGAGTATCGACAGGGGGTAAGAATCAGCCCCAGCATTTT
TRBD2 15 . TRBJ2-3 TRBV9 CASSETSGGTDTQYF TGTGCCAGCAGCGAAACTAGCGGGGGGACAGATACGCAGTATTTT
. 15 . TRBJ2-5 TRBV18 CASSLTGSPEETQYF TGTGCCAGCTCACTTACCGGGTCCCCCGAAGAGACCCAGTACTTC
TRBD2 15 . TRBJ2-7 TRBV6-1 CASFPGLAGGYEQYF TGTGCCAGCTTTCCTGGACTAGCGGGGGGATACGAGCAGTACTTC
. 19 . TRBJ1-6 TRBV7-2 CASSPVVSVIRVEDSPLHF TGTGCCAGCAGCCCGGTAGTATCGGTGATCAGGGTTGAGGATTCACCCCTCCACTTT
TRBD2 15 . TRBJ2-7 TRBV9 CASSVGPGDYYEQYF TGTGCCAGCAGCGTAGGGCCCGGGGACTACTACGAGCAGTACTTC
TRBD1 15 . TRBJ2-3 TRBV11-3 CASSLEDRGPDTQYF TGTGCCAGCAGCTTAGAAGACAGGGGCCCAGATACGCAGTATTTT
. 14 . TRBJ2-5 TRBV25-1 CASSSPRGAETQYF TGTGCCAGCAGCTCCCCCAGGGGGGCGGAGACCCAGTACTTC
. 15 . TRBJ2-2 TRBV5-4 CASRRVTQDTGELFF TGTGCCAGCAGAAGGGTTACGCAGGACACCGGGGAGCTGTTTTTT
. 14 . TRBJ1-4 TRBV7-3 CASSLQGGDEKLFF TGTGCCAGCAGCTTACAGGGTGGGGATGAAAAACTGTTTTTT
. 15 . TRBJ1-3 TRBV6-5 CASSKLGRGGNTIYF TGTGCCAGCAGTAAACTGGGACGGGGGGGAAACACCATATATTTT
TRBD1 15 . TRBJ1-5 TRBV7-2 CASSLGTGAGQPQHF TGTGCCAGCAGCTTAGGGACAGGGGCTGGTCAGCCCCAGCATTTT
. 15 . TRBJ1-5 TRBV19 CASSIQDGFNQPQHF TGTGCCAGTAGTATTCAGGACGGATTCAATCAGCCCCAGCATTTT
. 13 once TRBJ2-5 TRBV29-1 CSVEGYGSGTQYF TGCAGCGTTGAAGGGTATGGGTCGGGGACCCAGTACTTC
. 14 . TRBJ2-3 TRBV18 CASSPLGGQDTQYF TGTGCCAGCTCACCCCTCGGGGGACAGGATACGCAGTATTTT
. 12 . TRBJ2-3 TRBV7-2 CASSSTADTQYF TGTGCCAGCAGCTCGACGGCAGATACGCAGTATTTT
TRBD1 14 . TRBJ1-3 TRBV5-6 CASTKQGAGNTIYF TGTGCCAGCACCAAACAGGGGGCTGGAAACACCATATATTTT
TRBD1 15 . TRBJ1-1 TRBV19 CASSPRTGGNTEAFF TGTGCCAGTAGTCCGCGGACAGGGGGGAACACTGAAGCTTTCTTT
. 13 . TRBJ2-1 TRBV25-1 CASSRGGDNEQFF TGTGCCAGCAGTCGGGGTGGGGACAATGAGCAGTTCTTC
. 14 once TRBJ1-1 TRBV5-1 CASSPGAVNTEAFF TGCGCCAGCAGCCCGGGTGCAGTGAACACTGAAGCTTTCTTT
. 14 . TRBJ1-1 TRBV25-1 CASRLSGPTTEAFF TGTGCCAGCAGGCTCTCAGGGCCGACTACTGAAGCTTTCTTT
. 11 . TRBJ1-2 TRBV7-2 CASSSPGGYTF TGTGCCAGCAGCTCGCCGGGTGGCTACACCTTC
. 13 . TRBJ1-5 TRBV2 CASRRDTDQPQHF TGTGCCAGCAGAAGGGACACCGATCAGCCCCAGCATTTT
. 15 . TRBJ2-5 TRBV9 CASSVELGSQETQYF TGTGCCAGCAGCGTAGAGCTCGGATCACAAGAGACCCAGTACTTC
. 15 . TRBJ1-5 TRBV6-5 CASSQGGLQGQPQHF TGTGCCAGCAGTCAAGGGGGGCTTCAGGGTCAGCCCCAGCATTTT
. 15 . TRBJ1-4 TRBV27 CASRNRFATNEKLFF TGTGCCAGCAGGAACAGGTTTGCAACTAATGAAAAACTGTTTTTT
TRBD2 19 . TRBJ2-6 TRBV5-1 CASSRGLAGPRSGANVLTF TGCGCCAGCAGCCGTGGACTAGCGGGGCCTCGGAGTGGGGCCAACGTCCTGACTTTC
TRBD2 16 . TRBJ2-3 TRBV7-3 CASSVLAGATTDTQYF TGTGCCAGCAGCGTACTAGCGGGGGCCACCACAGATACGCAGTATTTT
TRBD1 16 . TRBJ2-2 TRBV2 CASSSGQDGGTGELFF TGTGCCAGCAGCTCTGGACAGGATGGGGGCACCGGGGAGCTGTTTTTT
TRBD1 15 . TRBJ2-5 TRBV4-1 CASRPGQGAKETQYF TGCGCCAGCAGGCCCGGACAGGGGGCTAAAGAGACCCAGTACTTC
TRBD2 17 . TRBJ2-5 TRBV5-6 CASSRTSGVTRSGTQYF TGTGCCAGCAGCAGGACTAGCGGGGTAACGCGCAGTGGGACCCAGTACTTC
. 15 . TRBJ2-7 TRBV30 CAWSPPRGRSYEQYF TGTGCCTGGAGTCCCCCGCGGGGGCGCTCCTACGAGCAGTACTTC